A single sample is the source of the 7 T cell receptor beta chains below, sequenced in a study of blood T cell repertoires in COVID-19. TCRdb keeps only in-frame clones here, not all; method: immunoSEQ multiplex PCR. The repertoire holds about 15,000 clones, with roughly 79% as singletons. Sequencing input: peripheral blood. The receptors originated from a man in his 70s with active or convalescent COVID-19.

Here the CDR3 DNA reads TGCGCCAGCAGCGTAGCGGTCACAGATACGCAGTATTTT. Encoded protein: CASSVAVTDTQYF. V is TRBV5-1 and J is TRBJ2-3; tentatively, D is TRBD2 (6 bases). This CDR3 spans 13 amino acids. Germline V CDR1 and CDR2: SGHRS, YFSETQ. Deletions cut 4 bases from V and 2 bases from J, with 8 bases between.

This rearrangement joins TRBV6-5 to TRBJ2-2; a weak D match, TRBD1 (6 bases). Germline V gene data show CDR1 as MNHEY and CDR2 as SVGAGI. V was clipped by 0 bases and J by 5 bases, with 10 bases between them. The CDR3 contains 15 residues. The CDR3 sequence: CASSYSTGWTGELFF. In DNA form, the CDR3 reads TGTGCCAGCAGTTACTCGACAGGTTGGACCGGGGAGCTGTTTTTT.

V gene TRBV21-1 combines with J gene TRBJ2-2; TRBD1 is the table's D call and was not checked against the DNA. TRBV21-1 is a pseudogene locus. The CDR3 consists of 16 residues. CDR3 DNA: TGTGCCAGCAGCACCTCAGACAGGGGGCGACCCGGGGAGCTGTTTTTT. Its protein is CASSTSDRGRPGELFF.

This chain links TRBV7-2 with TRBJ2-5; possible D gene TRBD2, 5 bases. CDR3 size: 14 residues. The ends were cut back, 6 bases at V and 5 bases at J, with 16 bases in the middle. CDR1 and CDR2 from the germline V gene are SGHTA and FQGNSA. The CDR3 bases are TGTGCCAGCAGTTCCCCCCGGGGAAGGGAGACCCAGTACTTC. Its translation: CASSSPRGRETQYF. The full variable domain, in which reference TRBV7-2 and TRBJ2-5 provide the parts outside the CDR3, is GAGVSQSPSNKVTEKGKDVELRCDPISGHTALYWYRQSLGQGLEFLIYFQGNSAPDKSGLPSDRFSAERTGGSVSTLTIQRTQQEDSAVYLCASSSPRGRETQYFGPGTRLLVL.

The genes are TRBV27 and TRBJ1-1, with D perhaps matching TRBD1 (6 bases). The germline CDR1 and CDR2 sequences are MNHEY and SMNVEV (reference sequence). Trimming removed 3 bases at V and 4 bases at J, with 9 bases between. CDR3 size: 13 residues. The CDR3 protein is CASSFRGGTEAFF. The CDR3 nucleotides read TGTGCCAGCAGTTTTAGGGGGGGCACTGAAGCTTTCTTT.

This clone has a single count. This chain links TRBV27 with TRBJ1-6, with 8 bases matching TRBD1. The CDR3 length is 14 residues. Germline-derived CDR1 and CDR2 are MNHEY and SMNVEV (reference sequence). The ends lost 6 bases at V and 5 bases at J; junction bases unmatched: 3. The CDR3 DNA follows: TGTGCCAGCAGCAACAGGGGGAATAATTCACCCCTCCACTTT. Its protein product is CASSNRGNNSPLHF.

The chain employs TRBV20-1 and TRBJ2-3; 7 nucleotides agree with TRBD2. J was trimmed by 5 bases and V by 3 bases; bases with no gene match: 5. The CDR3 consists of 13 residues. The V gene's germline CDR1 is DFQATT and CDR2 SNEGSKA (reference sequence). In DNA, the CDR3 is TGCAGTGCTAGTTTTGCGGGGGAAGATACGCAGTATTTT. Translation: CSASFAGEDTQYF.